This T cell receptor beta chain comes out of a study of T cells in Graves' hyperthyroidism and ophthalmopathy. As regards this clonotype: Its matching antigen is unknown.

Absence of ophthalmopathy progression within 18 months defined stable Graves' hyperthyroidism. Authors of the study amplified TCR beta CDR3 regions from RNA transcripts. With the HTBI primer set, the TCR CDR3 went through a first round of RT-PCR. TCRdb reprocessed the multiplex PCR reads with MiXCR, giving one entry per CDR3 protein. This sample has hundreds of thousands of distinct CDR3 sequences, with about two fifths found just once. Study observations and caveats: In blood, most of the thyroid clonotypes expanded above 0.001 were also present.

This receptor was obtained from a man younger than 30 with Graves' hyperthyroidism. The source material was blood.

The DNA of the CDR3 is TGCAGTGTCAATTCCGGGACTAGCGGGACCTACGAGCAGTACTTC. It yields the protein CSVNSGTSGTYEQYF. The rearrangement links TRBV20-1 to TRBJ2-7; TRBD2 agrees at 13 bases. This CDR3 region has 15 residues. The junction had 8 bases not matched to a gene; V was cut back by 7 bases and J by 2 bases. The V gene's germline CDR1 is DFQATT and CDR2 SNEGSKA (reference sequence).